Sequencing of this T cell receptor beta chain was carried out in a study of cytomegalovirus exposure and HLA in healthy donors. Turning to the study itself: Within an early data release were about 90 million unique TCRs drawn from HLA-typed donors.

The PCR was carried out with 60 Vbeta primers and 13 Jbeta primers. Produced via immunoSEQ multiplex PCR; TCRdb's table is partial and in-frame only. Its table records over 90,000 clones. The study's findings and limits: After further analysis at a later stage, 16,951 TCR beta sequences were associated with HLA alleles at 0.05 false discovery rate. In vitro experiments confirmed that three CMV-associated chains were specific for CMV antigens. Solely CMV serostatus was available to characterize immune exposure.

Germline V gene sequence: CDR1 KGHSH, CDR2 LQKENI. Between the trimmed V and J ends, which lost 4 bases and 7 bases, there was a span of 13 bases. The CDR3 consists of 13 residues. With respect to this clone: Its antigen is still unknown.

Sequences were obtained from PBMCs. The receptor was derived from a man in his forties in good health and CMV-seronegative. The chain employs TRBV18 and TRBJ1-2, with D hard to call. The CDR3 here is CASSLPVVSGYTF. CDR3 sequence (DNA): TGTGCCAGCTCACTTCCCGTCGTTTCTGGCTACACCTTC. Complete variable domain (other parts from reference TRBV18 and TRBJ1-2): NAGVMQNPRHLVRRRGQEARLRCSPMKGHSHVYWYRQLPEEGLKFMVYLQKENIIDESGMPKERFSAEFPKEGPSILRIQQVVRGDSAAYFCASSLPVVSGYTFGSGTRLTVV.